This T cell receptor (beta chain) was captured in a study of T cell changes during pregnancy in multiple sclerosis. Trimming cost V 2 bases and J 4 bases, with 14 bases left between them. Looked up from germline, CDR1 is ENHRY and CDR2 is SYGVKD. The CDR3 sequence is 15 residues long. Here immunoSEQ multiplex PCR was the method, and the copy in TCRdb shows in-frame clones only, minus some. In the table there are 40,000 to 50,000 clones, about 94% of which are singletons. The sample consisted of CD8+ T cells from peripheral blood mononuclear cells, taken in the third trimester of pregnancy. The receptor's source is a female donor with multiple sclerosis, enrolled in a pregnancy study. The genes are TRBV10-3 and TRBJ1-2; possibly TRBD1 for D (5 bases). The CDR3 nucleotides are TGTGCCATCAGTGAGAGGGGCAGCAGGGCCTATGGCTACACCTTC. It encodes CAISERGSRAYGYTF.